Listed below are T cell receptor beta chains from one sample, sequenced in a study of cytomegalovirus exposure and HLA in healthy donors. Using immunoSEQ multiplex PCR, the repertoire was profiled, and TCRdb retains in-frame clones only, with some absent. Across some 60,000 clones, the top ten clones capture around 5% of the sample. Specimen: PBMCs. These receptors were obtained from a man under 40 in good health and CMV-seropositive. Each CDR3 is given with its conserved first and last residue. D genes are given only for firm matches.

D	V	J	DNA	CDR3
NA	TRBV29-1	TRBJ1-2	TGCAGCGTTGGAAGGGGTACCCTTAACTATGGCTACACCTTC	CSVGRGTLNYGYTF
NA	TRBV30	TRBJ1-5	TGTGCCTGGAGCTTTAATAGCAATCAGCCCCAGCATTTT	CAWSFNSNQPQHF
NA	TRBV30	TRBJ1-5	TGTGCCTGGAGTGCCTATAAGGGGCCGCGGAATCAGCCCCAGCATTTT	CAWSAYKGPRNQPQHF
NA	TRBV7-2	TRBJ2-7	TGTGCCAGCAGCTTAGGAGACAGTCTGTCCTCCTACGAGCAGTACTTC	CASSLGDSLSSYEQYF
NA	TRBV10-3	TRBJ1-2	TGTGCCATCAGTGAGGCGTTAGCGAAACAATCTTACGGCTATGGCTACACCTTC	CAISEALAKQSYGYGYTF
NA	TRBV25-1	TRBJ1-1	TGTGCCAGCACCCCCCCGGGTCTCCGCACTGAAGCTTTCTTT	CASTPPGLRTEAFF
NA	TRBV7-9	TRBJ2-5	TGTGCCAGCAGCGCCCGGACATTCTTCCAGTACTTC	CASSARTFFQYF
TRBD1	TRBV11-2	TRBJ1-5	TGTGCCAGCAGCGCAGGGACAGGGGTTCAGCCCCAGCATTTT	CASSAGTGVQPQHF
NA	TRBV5-1	TRBJ1-1	TGCGCCAGTAACCCCGGGGATGGCGTGAACACTGAAGCTTTCTTT	CASNPGDGVNTEAFF
NA	TRBV9	TRBJ2-1	TGTGCCAGCAGCGCGGCTATTCTTAGCTCCGACAATGAGCAGTTCTTC	CASSAAILSSDNEQFF
TRBD2	TRBV5-1	TRBJ2-3	TGCGCCAGCAGCTTGGAGGGTAGCGGGGGGGCCGTGTATACAGATAAGCAGTATTTT	CASSLEGSGGAVYTDKQYF
TRBD2	TRBV15	TRBJ2-3	TGTGCCACCAGCCAATCCCTCGCCGGACTAGGGATCACAGATACGCAGTATTTT	CATSQSLAGLGITDTQYF
TRBD2	TRBV9	TRBJ2-3	TGTGCCAGCAGCGAGACTAGCGGGACAGTAGATACGCAGTATTTT	CASSETSGTVDTQYF
NA	TRBV5-8	TRBJ2-5	TGTGCCAGCAGCTCGGTCGAGGGAGAGACCCAGTACTTC	CASSSVEGETQYF
NA	TRBV11-2	TRBJ2-3	TGTGCCAGCAGCTCCCGGGGGATAAAAGATACGCAGTATTTT	CASSSRGIKDTQYF
NA	TRBV5-1	TRBJ1-1	TGCGCCAGCAGCTTGGAGCAGGGTGTGAACACTGAAGCTTTCTTT	CASSLEQGVNTEAFF
TRBD2	TRBV19	TRBJ2-3	TGTGCCAGTAAGGAGCGGGGGCGAAGCACAGATAAGCAGTATTTT	CASKERGRSTDKQYF
TRBD1	TRBV19	TRBJ1-5	TGTGCCAGTAGTATTCGAGGGGGCGAGAGCAATCAGCCCCAGCATTTT	CASSIRGGESNQPQHF
TRBD1	TRBV30	TRBJ2-5	TGTGCCGGAGACAGGGGAGAGACCCAGTACTTC	CAGDRGETQYF
NA	TRBV11-3	TRBJ2-5	TGTGCAACAAGAAGGGGAAAATGGTCGGCAGAGACCCAGTACTTC	CATRRGKWSAETQYF
NA	TRBV9	TRBJ2-7	TGTGCCAGCAGCGTAGTGCAGGTGGGCGAGCAGTACTTC	CASSVVQVGEQYF
TRBD1	TRBV7-9	TRBJ2-1	TGTGCCAGCAGCCCTACCGCCGACAGGGAGAGGTATGAGCAGTTCTTC	CASSPTADRERYEQFF
NA	TRBV29-1	TRBJ1-5	TGCAGCGTTGAAGATGGGGCAGGCAATCAGCCCCAGCATTTT	CSVEDGAGNQPQHF
TRBD1	TRBV6-1	TRBJ1-3	TGTGCCAGCAGAGGACAGGAGATCCGAAACACCATATATTTT	CASRGQEIRNTIYF
NA	TRBV10-2	TRBJ2-3	TGCGCCAGCGGTCCGAAGCTCTCAGATACGCAGTATTTT	CASGPKLSDTQYF
TRBD1	TRBV7-3	TRBJ1-1	TGTGCCAGCAGCGCACAGGGGGTAACTGAAGCTTTCTTT	CASSAQGVTEAFF
TRBD1	TRBV9	TRBJ1-2	TGTGCCAGCAGCGTTACCGGGACAGGCGACTATGGCTACACCTTC	CASSVTGTGDYGYTF
TRBD2	TRBV11-1	TRBJ2-7	TGTGCCAGCAGCCTTAGCGGGGTGAGCTCCTACGAGCAGTACTTC	CASSLSGVSSYEQYF
TRBD2	TRBV30	TRBJ2-2	TGTGCCTGGATGGGCCGCGGGGGGGCCAGCGGGGAGCTGTTTTTT	CAWMGRGGASGELFF
NA	TRBV21-1	TRBJ2-7	TGTGCCAGCAGCACCAGATACACAGGGGGCCACGAGCAGTACTTC	CASSTRYTGGHEQYF
TRBD2	TRBV7-6	TRBJ2-7	TGTGCCAGCAGCGTTAGCGGGGGGTATCGGAACGAGCAGTACTTC	CASSVSGGYRNEQYF
TRBD2	TRBV29-1	TRBJ2-1	TGCAGCGTTGGAGCGACTAGCAAAGCCTACAATGAGCAGTTCTTC	CSVGATSKAYNEQFF
NA	TRBV7-8	TRBJ1-5	TGTGCCAGCGGCCGTCGAAGCAATCAGCCCCAGCATTTT	CASGRRSNQPQHF
TRBD2	TRBV4-1	TRBJ2-1	TGCGCCAGCAGCCAAGGACCCCGGGGGGGCCGGAATTACAATGAGCAGTTCTTC	CASSQGPRGGRNYNEQFF
NA	TRBV7-9	TRBJ1-1	TGTGCCAGCAGCTGGGGGGAGACTGAAGCTTTCTTT	CASSWGETEAFF
TRBD1	TRBV7-8	TRBJ1-2	TGTGCCAGCAGCCGATTAGACAGGGTCCATGGCTACACCTTC	CASSRLDRVHGYTF
NA	TRBV12-5	TRBJ2-7	TGTGCTAGTGGTTTAGGTGGGAGGAACTACGAGCAGTACTTC	CASGLGGRNYEQYF
NA	TRBV7-9	TRBJ2-3	TGTGCCAGCAGCGTTTCTCTTTCGGGAGATACGCAGTATTTT	CASSVSLSGDTQYF
TRBD1	TRBV7-9	TRBJ2-3	TGTGCCAGCAGCGCCGGACAGGGGATAGGCACAGATACGCAGTATTTT	CASSAGQGIGTDTQYF
NA	TRBV11-2	TRBJ2-7	TGTGCCAGCAGCTTATATCTGGGGGCCCTCTACGAGCAGTACTTC	CASSLYLGALYEQYF
NA	TRBV27	TRBJ1-6	TGTGCCAGCAGTTTATCGCGAAATTCACCCCTCCACTTT	CASSLSRNSPLHF
TRBD1	TRBV6-5	TRBJ2-1	TGTGCCAGCAGTAGGCGGGACAGGGTTCATGAGCAGTTCTTC	CASSRRDRVHEQFF
TRBD2	TRBV4-1	TRBJ2-1	TGCGCCAGCAGCCTCCGAGCGGGAGCGGAATACAATGAGCAGTTCTTC	CASSLRAGAEYNEQFF
NA	TRBV5-6	TRBJ2-3	TGTGCCAGAAGCCAGGGATGTACGCAGTATTTT	CARSQGCTQYF
TRBD1	TRBV15	TRBJ2-7	TGTGCCACCAGCACCCGACAGGGGTCTTCCTACGAGCAGTACTTC	CATSTRQGSSYEQYF
NA	TRBV23-1	TRBJ1-3	TGCGCCAGCAGCCGAGGGAGGGTCGTAACTGGAAACACCATATATTTT	CASSRGRVVTGNTIYF
NA	TRBV4-2	TRBJ2-7	TGTGCCAGCAGCCAAGACCGGGGAACAGGGTACGAGCAGTACTTC	CASSQDRGTGYEQYF
NA	TRBV5-6	TRBJ2-5	TGTGCCAGCACAATGCTAGGAGAGAACCAGTACTTC	CASTMLGENQYF